The clone carrying this TCR beta chain was picked up a small number of times. The antigen is not known. A read error is possible here, since a much larger clone lies one base away. MiXCR, run by TCRdb on the reads, gives a single entry per CDR3 protein. The sample yields about 740,000 distinct CDR3 sequences, less than 40% seen once. The sample originates from a study of T cell repertoires in cytomegalovirus infection. Study results and limitations: There were carriers of CMV plus the relevant HLA, and cumulative public TCR beta family frequency identified them.

The germline gives CDR1 MDHEN, CDR2 SYDVKM. This CDR3 has 15 residues. The specimen was PBMCs. This chain links TRBV28 with TRBJ1-2; 10 bases are a match to TRBD1. This TCR was sampled from a human donor in good health (CMV status not recorded). Some clones in this sample may be carry-over from other donors' samples. For the CDR3, the DNA is TGTGCCGGCAGTTTCTTAGGACAGGGGGACTATGGCTACACCTTC. This sequence encodes CAGSFLGQGDYGYTF.